These T cell receptor beta chains were read from a single sample in a study of blood T cell repertoires in COVID-19. This table comes from immunoSEQ multiplex PCR, and its TCRdb copy is limited to in-frame clones, with some not included. Of 90,000 to 110,000 clones listed, roughly 85% are singletons. Sequenced material: peripheral blood. These receptors came from a woman in her sixties with acute or convalescent COVID-19. Each CDR3 is given with its conserved first and last residue. The D gene is left open where the match is weak. The size entry is marked missing in some rows and otherwise reads once, few, many or a size class.

v_gene	d_gene	abundance	j_gene	CDR3aa	CDR3nt
TRBV27	TRBD1	.	TRBJ2-1	CASSSLGQGRDEQFF	TGTGCCAGCAGTTCCCTGGGACAGGGTCGTGATGAGCAGTTCTTC
TRBV5-6	TRBD1	once	TRBJ1-3	CASSLRTGAGNTIYF	TGTGCCAGCAGCTTGAGGACAGGGGCTGGAAACACCATATATTTT
TRBV28	TRBD1	.	TRBJ2-2	CASTRTGNTGELFF	TGTGCCAGCACCCGGACAGGAAACACCGGGGAGCTGTTTTTT
TRBV27	.	few	TRBJ1-5	CASRGGGTGKQPQHF	TGTGCCAGCAGGGGTGGAGGGACGGGAAAACAGCCCCAGCATTTT
TRBV19	TRBD1	.	TRBJ1-2	CASNPDRVHGYTF	TGTGCCAGTAACCCGGACAGGGTACATGGCTACACCTTC
TRBV30	.	.	TRBJ1-2	CAWSATPRKGYTF	TGTGCCTGGAGTGCCACACCACGAAAAGGCTACACCTTC
TRBV29-1	.	.	TRBJ2-1	CSVNLPTLVPNEQFF	TGCAGCGTTAATCTTCCGACACTTGTCCCCAATGAGCAGTTCTTC
TRBV12-3/TRBV12-4	.	.	TRBJ2-1	CASSPGVPNEQFF	TGTGCCAGCAGCCCGGGAGTGCCCAATGAGCAGTTCTTC
TRBV24-1	TRBD1	few	TRBJ1-5	CATSDGDRGQPQHF	TGTGCCACCAGTGATGGGGACAGGGGCCAGCCCCAGCATTTT
TRBV7-9	TRBD1	.	TRBJ1-4	CASSFTGTVTNEKLFF	TGTGCCAGCAGCTTTACCGGGACAGTGACTAATGAAAAACTGTTTTTT
TRBV28	.	.	TRBJ1-2	CASSPSRDTRAPYGYTF	TGTGCCAGCAGTCCTTCCCGGGACACCCGAGCACCATATGGCTACACCTTC
TRBV28	.	few	TRBJ1-2	CASTVVGRASYTF	TGTGCCAGCACCGTCGTCGGGCGGGCGTCCTACACCTTC
TRBV6-5	TRBD1	.	TRBJ1-6	CASSPRGRTPLHF	TGTGCCAGCAGCCCCAGGGGGCGCACACCCCTCCACTTT
TRBV29-1	TRBD1	.	TRBJ2-7	CSVYPGQGPYEQYF	TGCAGCGTTTATCCGGGACAGGGTCCCTACGAGCAGTACTTC
TRBV6-2/TRBV6-3	TRBD1	.	TRBJ2-7	CASTPWDSPSYEQYF	TGTGCCAGCACCCCGTGGGACAGTCCCTCCTACGAGCAGTACTTC
TRBV30	.	.	TRBJ2-2	CAWRKSEAGELFF	TGTGCCTGGAGAAAGTCGGAGGCCGGGGAGCTGTTTTTT
TRBV28	.	few	TRBJ2-2	CVSSGNPGELFF	TGTGTCAGTTCTGGCAACCCCGGGGAGCTGTTTTTT
TRBV3-1/TRBV3-2	.	.	TRBJ2-5	CASSQVGGPETQYF	TGTGCCAGCAGCCAAGTGGGGGGGCCGGAGACCCAGTACTTC
TRBV3-1/TRBV3-2	TRBD1	once	TRBJ1-1	CASSPTGTDLGTEAFF	TGTGCCAGCAGCCCGACAGGGACCGATCTGGGGACTGAAGCTTTCTTT
TRBV5-8	TRBD1	.	TRBJ1-5	CASSSNRGQNQPQHF	TGTGCCAGCAGCTCCAACAGGGGGCAGAATCAGCCCCAGCATTTT
TRBV7-9	.	few	TRBJ1-4	CASSLVSGFNEKLFF	TGTGCCAGCAGCTTAGTCTCAGGCTTTAATGAAAAACTGTTTTTT
TRBV6-6	.	.	TRBJ1-3	CASTRGREGTGNTIYF	TGTGCCAGCACCAGGGGCAGGGAGGGAACTGGAAACACCATATATTTT
TRBV28	TRBD2	.	TRBJ2-2	CASSSPPAGVGGLFF	TGTGCCAGCAGTTCTCCCCCGGCGGGGGTTGGTGGGCTGTTTTTT
TRBV5-1	.	few	TRBJ1-2	CASSPGSGDGSYGYTF	TGCGCCAGCAGCCCCGGGTCTGGTGACGGCAGCTATGGCTACACCTTC
TRBV29-1	TRBD2	.	TRBJ2-3	CSENGRADTQYF	TGCAGCGAGAACGGGAGGGCAGATACGCAGTATTTT
TRBV13	TRBD1	.	TRBJ1-2	CASSPVTGRTYGYTF	TGTGCCAGCAGCCCCGTGACAGGGCGGACCTATGGCTACACCTTC
TRBV6-5	.	once	TRBJ1-5	CASRANQPQHF	TGTGCCAGCAGAGCCAATCAGCCCCAGCATTTT
TRBV19	.	few	TRBJ2-7	CASSTTRDYEQYF	TGTGCCAGTAGTACCACTAGGGACTACGAGCAGTACTTC
TRBV7-2	.	.	TRBJ2-7	CASTRRGNYEQYF	TGTGCCAGCACCCGACGGGGTAACTACGAGCAGTACTTC
TRBV18	.	.	TRBJ2-1	CASSPVGGLDNEQFF	TGTGCCAGCTCACCTGTCGGGGGGCTGGACAATGAGCAGTTCTTC
TRBV5-1	.	.	TRBJ1-3	CASSLQDPARNTIYF	TGCGCCAGCAGCTTGCAGGATCCGGCTCGAAACACCATATATTTT
TRBV4-1	TRBD2	few	TRBJ2-7	CASNFGLAGDYEQYF	TGCGCCAGCAACTTCGGACTAGCGGGAGACTACGAGCAGTACTTC
TRBV5-6	.	.	TRBJ2-5	CASSLPGETQYF	TGTGCCAGCAGCTTGCCAGGAGAGACCCAGTACTTC